These 17 T cell receptor beta chains share one sample of origin, sequenced in a study of cytomegalovirus exposure and HLA in healthy donors. Produced via immunoSEQ multiplex PCR; TCRdb's table is partial and in-frame only. In the table there are approximately 300,000 clones, about nine tenths of which are singletons. Material: PBMCs. Receptor source: a woman in her 30s in good health and CMV-seropositive.

The V call is TRBV2, the J call TRBJ1-1, with a tentative D call TRBD1 (5 bases). CDR3 size: 15 residues. Germline-derived CDR1 and CDR2 are SNHLY and FYNNEI. Trimming shortened V by 5 bases and J by 0 bases, and 13 bases separated the two germline ends. CDR3 DNA: TGTGCCAGCAGTCCCAGGGTATCGATGAACACTGAAGCTTTCTTT. It encodes CASSPRVSMNTEAFF.

This sequence joins TRBV1 and TRBJ2-4; TRBD2 is the table's D call, not checked against the DNA. TRBV1 is flagged as a pseudogene. The CDR3 is made up of 18 amino acids. The CDR3 sequence: CTSSQDLASGAGKNIQYF. The CDR3 DNA reads TGCACCAGCAGCCAAGATCTAGCCTCGGGTGCGGGAAAAAACATTCAGTACTTC.

The rearrangement joins TRBV28 to TRBJ2-7, with 8 bases that match TRBD2. Germline trimming cut 5 bases from V and 2 bases from J; bases unmatched to any gene: 5. The CDR3 contains 14 residues. The V gene's germline CDR1 is MDHEN and CDR2 SYDVKM. The CDR3 protein is CASSLTGGAYEQYF. The CDR3, as DNA: TGTGCCAGCAGTCTAACCGGGGGGGCCTACGAGCAGTACTTC.

The rearrangement joins TRBV27 to TRBJ1-2, with D maybe TRBD1 (6 bases). The V gene's germline CDR1 is MNHEY and CDR2 SMNVEV (reference sequence). The CDR3 is made up of 14 amino acids. The V gene lost 7 bases and the J gene lost 2 bases, with 14 bases spanning the gap. The DNA of the CDR3 is TGTGCCAGCATGGGTGGAGACAGGAACTATGGCTACACCTTC. This codes for CASMGGDRNYGYTF.

The chain carries TRBV4-2 and TRBJ1-5; D may be TRBD1 (5 bases). Per the germline V gene, CDR1 is LGHNA and CDR2 is YNFKEQ. V was pared by 1 base and J by 0 bases, with 19 bases between. This CDR3 comprises 19 residues. The DNA for the CDR3 is TGTGCCAGCAGCCAAGGTTCCGAGCTTGGGGCATATAGCAATCAGCCCCAGCATTTT. Amino acid sequence: CASSQGSELGAYSNQPQHF.

The chain is built from TRBV13 and TRBJ2-7, with D unclear. Germline CDR1 PRHDT, CDR2 FYEKMQ (reference sequence). The CDR3 is 15 residues long. Trimming removed 4 bases at V and 0 bases at J, with 13 bases between. The DNA of the CDR3 is TGTGCCAGCAGCTGGCGACGAGCAACCTCCTACGAGCAGTACTTC. It encodes CASSWRRATSYEQYF.

The V call is TRBV5-1, the J call TRBJ2-1; no firm D call. Trimming took off 0 bases at V and 4 bases at J, with 8 bases between the two ends. Germline V lookup: CDR1 SGHRS, CDR2 YFSETQ. This CDR3 region has 14 residues. CDR3 protein: CASSLAPEYNEQFF. CDR3 bases: TGCGCCAGCAGCTTGGCGCCGGAGTACAATGAGCAGTTCTTC.

The chain employs TRBV15 and TRBJ2-5, with 7 bases identical to TRBD2. The V gene end was trimmed by 0 bases and the J gene end by 5 bases; junction bases not matched to a gene: 6. CDR1 is LNHNV, CDR2 YYDKDF, per germline (reference sequence). This CDR3 is built from 15 residues. Written as DNA, the CDR3 is TGTGCCACCAGCAGAGAGGGAGGGAGGGGTGAGACCCAGTACTTC. This gives the protein CATSREGGRGETQYF.

The chain uses TRBV6-5 and TRBJ2-7; 9 nucleotides agree with TRBD1. Trimming took 5 bases from V and 3 from J; bases not matched to a gene: 8. The CDR3 is 15 residues long. CDR1 MNHEY and CDR2 SVGAGI come from the germline V gene. The CDR3 region has the DNA TGTGCCAGCAGTCAGGGACAGGGAGGGAGCTACGAGCAGTACTTC. It yields the protein CASSQGQGGSYEQYF.

This sequence joins TRBV7-6 and TRBJ1-5; a weak D match, TRBD1 (6 bases). Germline CDR1 and CDR2: SGHVS and FNYEAQ. The CDR3 is 18 amino acids. Trimming pared 1 base from V and 0 bases from J, leaving 16 bases between. CDR3 amino acids: CASSLEALTGYSNQPQHF. The CDR3 bases are TGTGCCAGCAGCTTAGAAGCCCTTACAGGGTATAGCAATCAGCCCCAGCATTTT.

The chain is built from TRBV11-2 and TRBJ2-4; D uncertain. This CDR3 region has 16 residues. The germline gives CDR1 SGHAT, CDR2 FQNNGV. V was clipped by 1 base and J by 0 bases, with 10 bases between them. The CDR3 sequence is CASSLVGGLAKNIQYF. CDR3 DNA: TGTGCCAGCAGCTTAGTGGGCGGCCTAGCCAAAAACATTCAGTACTTC. The complete variable domain, with remaining parts taken from reference TRBV11-2 and TRBJ2-4, reads EAGVAQSPRYKIIEKRQSVAFWCNPISGHATLYWYQQILGQGPKLLIQFQNNGVVDDSQLPKDRFSAERLKGVDSTLKIQPAKLEDSAVYLCASSLVGGLAKNIQYFGAGTRLSVL.

The chain joins TRBV28 to TRBJ2-7; a weak D match, TRBD1 (5 bases). Trimming stripped 5 bases from V and 0 bases from J, with 14 bases between. The length of the CDR3 is 15 residues. Germline-derived CDR1 and CDR2 are MDHEN and SYDVKM. The CDR3 coding sequence is TGTGCCAGCAGTCTAACGGACACCAGCTCCTACGAGCAGTACTTC. Translation gives CASSLTDTSSYEQYF.

V is TRBV9 and J is TRBJ2-3; TRBD1 or TRBD2 may be the D gene (6 bases each). Trimming took 6 bases from V and 4 from J, leaving 18 bases between them. This CDR3 spans 15 amino acids. Germline-derived CDR1 and CDR2 are SGDLS and YYNGEE. CDR3 loop: CASTRGGNDADTQYF. Here the CDR3 DNA reads TGTGCCAGCACCCGAGGGGGGAACGACGCAGATACGCAGTATTTT.

J is TRBJ1-2 and V is TRBV12-5, with D perhaps TRBD1 (6 bases). This CDR3 is 17 amino acids long. V lost 2 bases and J 3 bases, leaving 19 bases between the germline ends. The germline CDR1 and CDR2 sequences are LGHNT and FRNRAP. For the CDR3, the DNA is TGTGCTAGTGGTTTGACCAACTCAGGGGTATTGGACTATGGCTACACCTTC. Translation gives CASGLTNSGVLDYGYTF.

The gene calls are TRBV2 and TRBJ2-7; TRBD2 is a possible D gene (5 bases). The CDR3 contains 11 residues. Trimming cost V 4 bases and J 7 bases, with 8 bases left between them. Germline V lookup: CDR1 SNHLY, CDR2 FYNNEI. This CDR3 reads CASSGRGEQYF. The CDR3, as DNA: TGTGCCAGCAGTGGCAGAGGGGAGCAGTACTTC.

The V and J genes are TRBV7-3 and TRBJ2-2; 9 bases fit TRBD2. This CDR3 is 14 amino acids long. Germline V lookup: CDR1 SGHTA, CDR2 FQGTGA. The V segment lost 5 bases and the J segment 7 bases; nucleotides outside the gene matches: 5. The CDR3 sequence is CASSPAGGNGELFF. CDR3 nucleotides: TGTGCCAGCAGCCCAGCGGGAGGTAACGGGGAGCTGTTTTTT.

The rearrangement joins TRBV5-1 to TRBJ2-1, with D tentatively TRBD2 (6 bases). Germline V gene lookup returns CDR1 SGHRS and CDR2 YFSETQ. Trimming took off 0 bases at V and 8 bases at J, with 12 bases between the two ends. This CDR3 has 14 amino acids. In DNA, the CDR3 is TGCGCCAGCAGCTTGGAGGGCGGGGAAGATGAGCAGTTCTTC. Encoded protein: CASSLEGGEDEQFF.